This T cell receptor (beta chain) was recorded in a study of cytomegalovirus exposure and HLA in healthy donors. Both 60 Vbeta primers and 13 Jbeta primers went into the PCR. Data came from immunoSEQ multiplex PCR; TCRdb stores just in-frame clones and leaves some out. Altogether over 150,000 clones are present, 77% being singletons, with the ten largest covering approximately 2.3%. The CDR3 is 13 amino acids. Trimming took off 7 bases at V and 4 bases at J, with 14 bases between the two ends. Looked up from germline, CDR1 is SGHRS and CDR2 is YFSETQ. The V gene is TRBV5-1, the J gene TRBJ1-2; D is unclear. Sample: PBMCs. The TCR was taken from a man aged 45 to 65 in good health and CMV-seropositive. The CDR3 DNA sequence: TGCGCCAGCGGTCCAGGAGGGATCTATGGCTACACCTTC. Protein product: CASGPGGIYGYTF.